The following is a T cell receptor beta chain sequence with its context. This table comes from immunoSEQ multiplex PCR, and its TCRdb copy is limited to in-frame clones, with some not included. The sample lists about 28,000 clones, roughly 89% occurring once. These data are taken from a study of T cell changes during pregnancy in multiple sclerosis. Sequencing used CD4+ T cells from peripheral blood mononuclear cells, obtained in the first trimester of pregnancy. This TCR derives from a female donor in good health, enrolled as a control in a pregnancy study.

Here the CDR3 DNA reads TGTGCCAGTTCTCAACTAGCGGGGGGCATAGAGACCCAGTACTTC. It specifies CASSQLAGGIETQYF. The J gene is TRBJ2-5, the V gene TRBV19; 12 bases map to TRBD2. The V segment lost 8 bases and the J segment 4 bases; nucleotides outside the gene matches: 8. This CDR3 contains 15 residues. Germline V CDR1 and CDR2: LNHDA, SQIVND (reference sequence).